A selection of T cell receptor beta chains follows, all from one sample in a study of cytomegalovirus exposure and HLA in healthy donors. Generated by immunoSEQ multiplex PCR, the TCRdb table keeps only in-frame clones and is missing some. Here the sample spans under 150,000 clones, about 80% being singletons. Sequenced sample: PBMCs. These receptors came from a male donor in good health and CMV-seronegative. CDR3s include the opening cysteine and the closing phenylalanine or tryptophan. The D gene is left open where the match is weak. Expanded clones are given a class, and other clones once, few, many or no size at all.

d_gene: TRBD2
abundance: NA
v_gene: TRBV7-9
j_gene: TRBJ2-7
CDR3nt: TGTTCCAGCAGCCCAGGACTAGCGGGGCACTACGAGCAGTACTTC
CDR3aa: CSSSPGLAGHYEQYF

d_gene: NA
abundance: NA
v_gene: TRBV7-2
j_gene: TRBJ1-1
CDR3nt: TGTGCCAGCAGCTTGAAACTCGGTGAAGCTTTCTTT
CDR3aa: CASSLKLGEAFF

d_gene: NA
abundance: once
v_gene: TRBV28
j_gene: TRBJ2-1
CDR3nt: TGTGCCAGCAGTTTATCATTGGGGCAGGTGAGCTCCTACAATGAGCAGTTCTTC
CDR3aa: CASSLSLGQVSSYNEQFF

d_gene: NA
abundance: once
v_gene: TRBV5-5
j_gene: TRBJ1-3
CDR3nt: TGTGCCAGCAGTCCTCCAGGGACTGGAAACACCATATATTTT
CDR3aa: CASSPPGTGNTIYF

d_gene: TRBD1
abundance: NA
v_gene: TRBV25-1
j_gene: TRBJ2-3
CDR3nt: TGTGCCAGCAGTCCTACAGGGGAGCTTAGCACAGATACGCAGTATTTT
CDR3aa: CASSPTGELSTDTQYF

d_gene: NA
abundance: NA
v_gene: TRBV11-2
j_gene: TRBJ1-1
CDR3nt: TGTGCCAGCAGCTTAGATCCGTCCTACACTGAAGCTTTCTTT
CDR3aa: CASSLDPSYTEAFF

d_gene: NA
abundance: NA
v_gene: TRBV18
j_gene: TRBJ2-5
CDR3nt: TGTGCCAGCTCCCTCGGAGAGGTACAAGAGACCCAGTACTTC
CDR3aa: CASSLGEVQETQYF

d_gene: NA
abundance: NA
v_gene: TRBV30
j_gene: TRBJ1-5
CDR3nt: TGTGCCTGGAGTGCCCCGGACAGCTATAGCAATCAGCCCCAGCATTTT
CDR3aa: CAWSAPDSYSNQPQHF

d_gene: NA
abundance: few
v_gene: TRBV30
j_gene: TRBJ1-1
CDR3nt: TGTGCCTGGAACTTCCCGCGGGACCTCAGAGGCACTGAAGCTTTCTTT
CDR3aa: CAWNFPRDLRGTEAFF

d_gene: NA
abundance: NA
v_gene: TRBV5-1
j_gene: TRBJ2-5
CDR3nt: TGCGCCAGCACTGGGCTGGGGAGCGGGTCAGAGACCCAGTACTTC
CDR3aa: CASTGLGSGSETQYF

d_gene: TRBD2
abundance: NA
v_gene: TRBV7-8
j_gene: TRBJ2-7
CDR3nt: TGTGCCAGCAGCCTCGGACTAGCGGGAAGGGGCGAGCAGTACTTC
CDR3aa: CASSLGLAGRGEQYF